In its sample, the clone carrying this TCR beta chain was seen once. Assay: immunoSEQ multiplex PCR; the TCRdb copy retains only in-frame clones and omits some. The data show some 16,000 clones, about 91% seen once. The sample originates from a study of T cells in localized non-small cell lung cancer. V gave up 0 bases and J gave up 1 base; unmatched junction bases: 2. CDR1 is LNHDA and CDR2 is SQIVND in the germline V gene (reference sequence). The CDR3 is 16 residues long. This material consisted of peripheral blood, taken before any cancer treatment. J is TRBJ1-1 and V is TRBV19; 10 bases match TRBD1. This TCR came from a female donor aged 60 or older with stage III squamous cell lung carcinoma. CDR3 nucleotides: TGTGCCAGTAGTATAGACCGGGACAGGGGGAACACTGAAGCTTTCTTT. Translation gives CASSIDRDRGNTEAFF.